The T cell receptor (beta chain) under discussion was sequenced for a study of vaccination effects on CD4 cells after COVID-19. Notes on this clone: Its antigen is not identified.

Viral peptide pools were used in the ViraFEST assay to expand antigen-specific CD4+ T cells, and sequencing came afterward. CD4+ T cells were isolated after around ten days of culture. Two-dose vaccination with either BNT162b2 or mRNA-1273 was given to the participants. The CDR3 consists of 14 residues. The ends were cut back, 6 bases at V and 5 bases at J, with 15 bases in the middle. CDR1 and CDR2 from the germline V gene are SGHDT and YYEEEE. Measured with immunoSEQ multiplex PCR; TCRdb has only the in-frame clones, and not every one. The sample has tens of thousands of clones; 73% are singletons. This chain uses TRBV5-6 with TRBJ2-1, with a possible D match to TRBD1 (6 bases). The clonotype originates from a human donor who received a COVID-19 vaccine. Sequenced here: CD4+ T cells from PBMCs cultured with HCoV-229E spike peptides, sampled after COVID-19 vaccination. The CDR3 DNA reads TGTGCCAGCATCCGACAGGCCGCAGACAATGAGCAGTTCTTC. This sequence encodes CASIRQAADNEQFF.